This T cell receptor (beta chain) was identified during a study of blood T cell repertoires in COVID-19 (dated by TCRdb to about 2020). As for the study more broadly: Samples covering the acute and convalescent phases of COVID-19 were provided by collaborators in the United States, Italy and Spain. The samples were drawn from two sources: the first 160 participants of the ongoing ImmuneRACE study, and 1,000 to 1,500 subjects contributed by 6 global collaborators. Subjects who had been exposed to COVID-19, were actively infected with it, or had recovered from it provided the deeply sampled blood TCRbeta repertoires that made up the dataset. The repertoires were released in a freely available public database intended as a resource for research on the immune response to SARS-CoV-2. Sample metadata almost always included a de-identified subject ID, COVID-19 status, age in years and sex. Where available, HLA class I and class II types were taken from metadata supplied by the sample provider and were not determined by assay-based typing. The material from the prospective study consisted of cDNA or gDNA derived from T cells, B-cell-depleted T cells, or PBMCs.

Results the study describes overall, beyond this receptor: The quantity of clinical and demographic metadata differed by source and by participant and was supplied without curation.

CDR3 length: 14 amino acids, cysteine to phenylalanine. Of all the DNA, just the CDR3 is kept, 42 bases in frame from base 1. Reading the germline V gene (reference sequence) gives CDR1 SEHNR and CDR2 FQNEAQ. V loses 0 bases of germline sequence and J loses 4 bases, and the interval between the two ends is 8 bases. About this clone itself: Its antigen specificity is not known. No quality values exist for individual bases; no much larger clone is one base distant. The sample holds other DNA sequences that translate to the same CDR3.

Participants in the prospective study were enrolled through a virtual design, were aged roughly 18 to 100 years, and lived in approximately 25 United States geographic areas. Cohort assignment in the prospective study relied on participant-reported clinical history from a screening survey and a study questionnaire. For ImmuneRACE Cohort 3, a participant was defined as recovered based on two consecutive negative NP/OP PCR tests, clearance by a healthcare professional, or resolution of symptoms. Each participant in the prospective study had whole blood, serum and a nasopharyngeal or oropharyngeal swab collected by mobile phlebotomists. Participants in the prospective study had the option to provide additional blood draws and questionnaires over a roughly 2-month period. Before DNA extraction, blood samples from the prospective study were shipped at room temperature or frozen. TCRbeta CDR3 regions were amplified from genomic DNA by means of the immunoSEQ Assay, a bias-controlled multiplex PCR. Under the source paper's analysis protocol: The number of nucleated cells in each sample was estimated from the amplification of reference gene primers within the assay. To quantify the absolute abundance of each unique TCRbeta CDR3 rearrangement, sequence reads were collapsed and filtered. For each sample, productive Simpson clonality was calculated by taking the square root of Simpson's diversity index across productive rearrangements. The table comes from immuneACCESS by way of TCRdb, which keeps in-frame sequences with V and J called. Part of the clones is missing from these tables; in studies checked, under half for an unresolved V gene and the rest for unknown reasons. V, J and clone size are those of that table, while D and trimming were read from the DNA. For this sample there are around 300,000 clones; around 88% appear just once. Roughly 6.2% of the sample is held by the ten biggest clonotypes.

The TCR originated in a woman aged 40 to 49 who had recovered from COVID-19. The chain is made from TRBV7-9 and TRBJ2-3; matching of 5 bases hints at TRBD1 as the D gene. What was sequenced was PBMCs or T cells enriched from blood (not recorded which). The sequenced DNA is TGTGCCAGCAGCTTAGCGCAAGGGGCAGATACGCAGTATTTT. The resulting protein is CASSLAQGADTQYF.